One and the same sample provided the 27 T cell receptor beta chains below, sequenced in a study of blood T cell repertoires in COVID-19 (dated by TCRdb to the early 2020s). Libraries were made using the immunoSEQ multiplex PCR assay. This is the immuneACCESS table as TCRdb keeps it, with only in-frame sequences that have V and J called. A part of the clones is gone; compared with another copy, unresolved V genes explain less than half, and the rest is unexplained. Recorded for this sample are about 220,000 clones; about nine tenths of them occurred a single time. 3% to 4.5% of the sample rests with the top ten. The sequenced sample consisted of PBMCs or T cells enriched from blood (not recorded which). The receptors originated from a woman aged 40-49 years with acute COVID-19.

The rearrangement uses TRBV5-1 and TRBJ2-7, with 7 bases fitting TRBD2. Germline V gives CDR1 SGHRS, CDR2 YFSETQ. The trim removed 0 bases at V and 2 bases at J, leaving 2 bases unmatched. The CDR3 has 14 residues. CDR3 DNA sequence: TGCGCCAGCAGCTTGGATGGGGGGGCCTACGAGCAGTACTTC. Residues: CASSLDGGAYEQYF.

This chain uses TRBV5-4 with TRBJ1-2; no firm D call. The length of the CDR3 is 12 residues. The V end was cut by 3 bases, the J end by 3 bases, with 6 bases between. Germline V gene sequence: CDR1 SGHNT, CDR2 YYREEE (reference sequence). The CDR3 loop reads CASSSYDYGYTF. CDR3 DNA: TGTGCCAGCAGCTCCTATGACTATGGCTACACCTTC.

V usage is TRBV3-1 (or the pseudogene TRBV3-2) and J usage is TRBJ2-4; 9 bases line up with TRBD2. The germline V gene has CDR1 LGHDT and CDR2 YNNKEL (reference sequence). The V gene end was trimmed by 5 bases and the J gene end by 8 bases; junction bases not matched to a gene: 13. The CDR3 runs to 16 residues. Here the CDR3 reads CASSGREGPLIDIQYF. The CDR3 DNA reads as TGTGCCAGCAGCGGGCGGGAGGGACCGCTAATAGACATTCAGTACTTC.

The gene calls are TRBV15 and TRBJ2-5, with a weak D call TRBD1 (5 bases). Per germline, CDR1 LNHNV and CDR2 YYDKDF (reference sequence). Trimming removed 1 base at V and 5 bases at J, with 8 bases between. CDR3 length: 13 residues. CDR3: CATSRGQGETQYF. The CDR3, as DNA: TGTGCCACCAGCAGAGGCCAGGGCGAGACCCAGTACTTC.

The chain recombines TRBV4-2 with TRBJ2-3; a possible D gene is TRBD1 (5 bases). The germline V and J ends were trimmed by 6 bases and 6 bases, with 19 bases remaining between them. The CDR3 sequence is 15 residues long. CDR1 and CDR2 (germline): LGHNA, YNFKEQ. The CDR3: CASRALTETADTQYF. In nucleotides, the CDR3 is TGTGCCAGCAGGGCCCTGACAGAGACGGCCGATACGCAGTATTTT.

The rearrangement joins TRBV6-5 to TRBJ1-2; no firm D call. Germline CDR1 is MNHEY and CDR2 is SVGAGI. V was pared by 0 bases and J by 2 bases, with 10 bases between. This CDR3 spans 15 amino acids. The DNA for the CDR3 is TGTGCCAGCAGTTACTCGAGTAGCCTGAACTATGGCTACACCTTC. This translates into CASSYSSSLNYGYTF.

This clone was detected once. V and J are TRBV6-2 or TRBV6-3 and TRBJ1-1; D remains unclear. V lost 6 bases and J 3 bases, leaving 8 bases between the germline ends. The CDR3 sequence is 12 residues long. Germline CDR1 is MNHEY and CDR2 is SVGEGT. CDR3 coding DNA: TGTGCCAGCAGCTCGGTCGACACTGAAGCTTTCTTT. Translated, it gives CASSSVDTEAFF.

The CDR3 loop reads CASSSLVVQSGELFF. In DNA, the CDR3 is TGTGCCAGCAGCTCCCTTGTCGTCCAGTCCGGGGAGCTGTTTTTT. This sequence joins TRBV11-2 and TRBJ2-2; D is unresolved. V lost 4 bases and J 6 bases, leaving 15 bases between the germline ends. There are 15 residues in the CDR3. Germline lookup yields CDR1 SGHAT and CDR2 FQNNGV. Together with reference TRBV11-2 and TRBJ2-2, the CDR3 gives the full variable domain: EAGVAQSPRYKIIEKRQSVAFWCNPISGHATLYWYQQILGQGPKLLIQFQNNGVVDDSQLPKDRFSAERLKGVDSTLKIQPAKLEDSAVYLCASSSLVVQSGELFFGEGSRLTVL.

This clone was recorded once. The CDR3 DNA sequence: TGTGCCAGCCATGCAGGAACGGCTGAAGCTTTCTTT. Protein: CASHAGTAEAFF. The rearrangement uses TRBV2 and TRBJ1-1, with D hard to call. V lost 8 bases and J 6 bases, leaving 13 bases between the germline ends. Germline CDR1 reads SNHLY; CDR2 reads FYNNEI. CDR3 size: 12 residues.

The gene calls are TRBV27 and TRBJ2-3, with D perhaps TRBD2 (6 bases). The CDR3 is 16 residues long. Germline V gene sequence: CDR1 MNHEY, CDR2 SMNVEV (reference sequence). The ends were cut back, 5 bases at V and 0 bases at J, with 15 bases in the middle. CDR3 coding DNA: TGTGCCAGCAGTCACCCAGGAGGGCTAAGCACAGATACGCAGTATTTT. Translated: CASSHPGGLSTDTQYF.

The chain employs TRBV4-3 and TRBJ1-5; perhaps TRBD1 as D (5 bases). Germline CDR1 and CDR2: LGHNA and YSLEER. V was cut by 1 base and J by 11 bases, with 15 bases left in between. The length of the CDR3 is 14 residues. The CDR3 nucleotides are TGCGCCAGCAGCCAAGGTGTGGGTTCGGGGGCCCAGCATTTT. Translated, it gives CASSQGVGSGAQHF.

The gene calls are TRBV27 and TRBJ2-7, with 8 positions matching TRBD1. V was pared by 3 bases and J by 3 bases, with 4 bases of the junction left unmatched. Germline CDR1 and CDR2: MNHEY and SMNVEV (reference sequence). The length of the CDR3 is 14 residues. CDR3 protein: CASSFGQGGYEQYF. The CDR3 DNA is TGTGCCAGCAGTTTCGGACAGGGTGGCTACGAGCAGTACTTC.

This chain joins TRBV12-3 or TRBV12-4 and TRBJ1-1; no clear D. The CDR3 length is 13 residues. The V gene lost 1 base and the J gene lost 10 bases, with 13 bases spanning the gap. CDR3 sequence (DNA): TGTGCCAGCAGTTTAGGGGTTGCAAGCGCAGCTTTCTTT. Translated: CASSLGVASAAFF.

A single count supports this clone. In DNA, the CDR3 is TGTGCCAGCAGGAGGGGATCAGCGGGCGGGAGCTCCTACAATGAGCAGTTCTTC. This sequence encodes CASRRGSAGGSSYNEQFF. The chain combines TRBV2 with TRBJ2-1; 7 bases agree with TRBD2. J gave up 0 bases and V 6 bases, and 14 bases lay outside the gene matches. Looked up from germline, CDR1 is SNHLY and CDR2 is FYNNEI. This CDR3 is built from 18 residues.

The V and J genes are TRBV7-3 and TRBJ2-5, with TRBD1 identical over 8 bases. With V trimmed by 5 bases and J by 5 bases, 4 bases remained unmatched. This CDR3 spans 13 amino acids. The germline V gene encodes CDR1 SGHTA and CDR2 FQGTGA. The CDR3, as DNA: TGTGCCAGCAGCCAGGGGGCTGGGGAGACCCAGTACTTC. Encoded protein: CASSQGAGETQYF.

The gene calls are TRBV11-2 and TRBJ1-1; the D is unclear. With 1 base removed from V and 4 bases from J, the gap between germline ends came to 4 bases. The length of the CDR3 is 12 residues. The germline V gene encodes CDR1 SGHAT and CDR2 FQNNGV. This CDR3 reads CASSLAGTEAFF. CDR3 nucleotides: TGTGCCAGCAGCTTAGCGGGCACTGAAGCTTTCTTT. The full variable domain, rest sourced from reference TRBV11-2 and TRBJ1-1, is EAGVAQSPRYKIIEKRQSVAFWCNPISGHATLYWYQQILGQGPKLLIQFQNNGVVDDSQLPKDRFSAERLKGVDSTLKIQPAKLEDSAVYLCASSLAGTEAFFGQGTRLTVV.

This chain links TRBV24-1 with TRBJ1-4; the D gene is possibly TRBD1 (6 bases). Germline-derived CDR1 and CDR2 are KGHDR and SFDVKD. V dropped 2 bases and J dropped 6 bases, with 12 bases sitting between them. CDR3 size: 15 residues. The CDR3 DNA reads as TGTGCCACCAGTGATTCCGGGACATCGGATGAAAAACTGTTTTTT. It translates to CATSDSGTSDEKLFF.

This chain joins TRBV19 and TRBJ2-1, with 9 nucleotides matching TRBD1. After removal of 3 bases from V and 10 bases from J, the junction contained 4 bases not matched to a gene. The CDR3 is 13 residues long. The germline V gene encodes CDR1 LNHDA and CDR2 SQIVND (reference sequence). CDR3 amino acids: CASSMGTGSEQFF. The CDR3 DNA is TGTGCCAGTAGTATGGGGACAGGGAGCGAGCAGTTCTTC.

The chain employs TRBV7-2 and TRBJ2-1, with TRBD1 matching over 10 bases. CDR1 and CDR2 from the germline V gene are SGHTA and FQGNSA. With V trimmed by 2 bases and J by 7 bases, 11 bases remained unmatched. This CDR3 is built from 17 residues. CDR3: CASSLYPPGQGWNEQFF. The CDR3, as DNA: TGTGCCAGCAGCTTATACCCCCCGGGACAGGGGTGGAATGAGCAGTTCTTC.

The CDR3: CASSIDPRANTEAFF. The CDR3 coding sequence is TGTGCCAGTAGTATAGATCCGAGGGCGAACACTGAAGCTTTCTTT. This rearrangement joins TRBV19 to TRBJ1-1; no definite D call. V lost 0 bases, J lost 1 base, and 9 bases lay in between. Per the germline V gene, CDR1 is LNHDA and CDR2 is SQIVND (reference sequence). There are 15 residues in the CDR3. The entire variable domain, with the rest obtained from reference TRBV19 and TRBJ1-1, is as follows: DGGITQSPKYLFRKEGQNVTLSCEQNLNHDAMYWYRQDPGQGLRLIYYSQIVNDFQKGDIAEGYSVSREKKESFPLTVTSAQKNPTAFYLCASSIDPRANTEAFFGQGTRLTVV.

This chain uses TRBV7-9 with TRBJ1-1; possibly TRBD1 for D (6 bases). There are 16 residues in the CDR3. The V gene lost 5 bases and the J gene lost 1 base, with 17 bases spanning the gap. CDR1 and CDR2 (germline): SEHNR, FQNEAQ (reference sequence). CDR3 in DNA: TGTGCCAGCAGCCGCTACTCAGGGGCGTCGAACACTGAAGCTTTCTTT. The encoded protein is CASSRYSGASNTEAFF.

This clone was seen a handful of times. The chain uses TRBV15 and TRBJ1-3, with TRBD1 as a possible D gene (5 bases). Between the trimmed V and J ends, which lost 3 bases and 4 bases, there was a span of 13 bases. This CDR3 has 15 residues. Germline CDR1 is LNHNV and CDR2 is YYDKDF (reference sequence). The CDR3 here is CATSREQDNGNTIYF. The CDR3, as DNA: TGTGCCACCAGCAGGGAACAGGATAACGGAAACACCATATATTTT.

The V call is TRBV7-8, the J call TRBJ1-1, with TRBD1 as a possible D gene (6 bases). V shed 5 bases and J shed 4 bases, with 14 bases lying between them. From germline, CDR1 is SGHVS and CDR2 FQNEAQ. The CDR3 runs to 14 residues. CDR3 residues: CASSDSTGFTEAFF. CDR3 DNA sequence: TGTGCCAGCAGCGACAGCACAGGGTTCACTGAAGCTTTCTTT.

For this clone: Distinct nucleotide sequences in the sample also encode this CDR3. The V and J genes are TRBV12-3 or TRBV12-4 and TRBJ1-2, with TRBD1 as a possible D gene (6 bases). Trimming stripped 6 bases from V and 6 bases from J, with 14 bases between. CDR3 length: 13 residues. CDR3 DNA sequence: TGTGCCAGCAGCTTGGGGGCCGGAAATGGCTACACCTTC. It encodes CASSLGAGNGYTF.

This chain joins TRBV25-1 and TRBJ1-2, with TRBD1 identical over 10 bases. The germline V gene has CDR1 MGHDK and CDR2 SYGVNS. V shed 6 bases, J shed 6 bases, and the junction held 10 bases outside the gene matches. The CDR3 totals 15 residues. CDR3 DNA sequence: TGTGCCAGCAGCCTCTGGGGGGACAGGGGTAATGGCTACACCTTC. Protein sequence: CASSLWGDRGNGYTF.

The chain combines TRBV9 with TRBJ2-1; D perhaps matches TRBD1 (7 bases). V dropped 4 bases and J dropped 9 bases, with 20 bases sitting between them. Germline assignment: CDR1 SGDLS and CDR2 YYNGEE. CDR3 length: 15 amino acids. The CDR3 protein is CASSRGGGALGEQFF. The CDR3 region has the DNA TGTGCCAGCAGCCGAGGAGGGGGCGCATTAGGTGAGCAGTTCTTC.

This sequence joins TRBV18 and TRBJ1-2; 7 bases line up with TRBD1. Per germline, CDR1 KGHSH and CDR2 LQKENI. CDR3 size: 16 residues. V lost 1 base and J lost 8; bases outside the gene matches: 13. This CDR3 reads CASSPLDRVTMGGYTF. The CDR3 nucleotides are TGTGCCAGCTCACCACTCGACAGGGTAACTATGGGCGGCTACACCTTC.